This T cell receptor (beta chain) is from a study of blood T cell repertoires in COVID-19. Study background: Samples came from the United States, Italy and Spain, spanning acute and convalescent COVID-19. In each case, the material was cDNA or gDNA derived from T cells, B-cell-depleted T cells, or PBMCs.

Source study methods: Estimation of nucleated cell counts was performed using reference gene primer amplification. Sequenced by immunoSEQ multiplex PCR; TCRdb stores in-frame clones only, minus some. From that table come the V and J calls and clone size; the DNA was used to work out D and trimming. The sample has fewer than 500,000 clones, around 88% seen once. Trimming stripped 5 bases from V and 14 bases from J, with 21 bases between. The CDR3 contains 13 residues. CDR1 is SGHTA and CDR2 is FQGTGA in the germline V gene. The source of this sequence is a woman aged 25 to 39 with acute or convalescent COVID-19. The chain carries TRBV7-3 and TRBJ1-2, with D possibly being TRBD1 (5 bases). Sequenced material: peripheral blood. Here the CDR3 DNA reads TGTGCCAGCAGCAACCTCAAACAGGTCCCCTTAACCTTC. Translating it yields CASSNLKQVPLTF.